The T cell receptor (beta chain) under discussion was sequenced for a study of T cell clones after liver transplantation. Study at large: Until 12-24 months post-transplant, subjects got standard immunosuppression and no induction. General observations from the study: A significant post-transplant drop in circulating graft-donor-reactive CD4 TCRbeta sequences occurred in most of the 8 subjects.

The CDR3 is 14 amino acids. CDR1 is KGHSY, CDR2 FQNENV, per germline. Trimming removed 4 bases from V and 3 bases from J; junction bases left unmatched: 4. Here immunoSEQ multiplex PCR was the method, and the copy in TCRdb shows in-frame clones only, minus some. The repertoire holds over 15,000 clones, with 80% as singletons. In this sample, this clone is medium-sized (0.01 to 0.1%). No antigen is known for it. Thawed unstimulated PBMCs were FACS-sorted by CD3, CD4 and CD8 into two populations. V is TRBV16 and J is TRBJ2-7; 9 bases align to TRBD1. The receptor's source is a human patient who received a liver transplant. Some T cells may have come from the graft donor. This specimen consisted of CD8+ T cells from blood, obtained 48 to 50 months after liver transplant. The CDR3 sequence: CASSPGTGSYEQYF. In nucleotides, the CDR3 is TGTGCCAGCAGCCCAGGGACAGGGAGCTACGAGCAGTACTTC.